Listed below are T cell receptor beta chains from one sample, sequenced in a study of T cells after yellow fever vaccination. TCRdb redid the calling of the 5' RACE reads with MiXCR, one entry per CDR3 protein. The repertoire holds some 390,000 distinct CDR3 sequences, with more than 5.5% as singletons. The sample in question was PBMCs, obtained 5 days after the yellow fever booster vaccination. The receptors here all came from a man aged 25-40 years who received the YFV17D yellow fever vaccine. Both conserved end residues are part of each CDR3. A D gene is named only where the DNA matches it firmly. Where a row states a size, it is once, few, many or the class of an expanded clone; other rows omit it.

CASSFRDLTGELFF | TGTGCCAGCAGTTTTAGGGACCTCACCGGGGAGCTGTTTTTT | TRBJ2-2 | NA | TRBV6-2/TRBV6-3 | few | 14
CASRDLGEYYEQYF | TGCGCCAGCAGGGACCTAGGGGAGTACTACGAGCAGTACTTC | TRBJ2-7 | NA | TRBV10-2 | few | 14
CASSRERIPQETQYF | TGCGCCAGCAGCCGTGAGCGGATTCCGCAAGAGACCCAGTACTTC | TRBJ2-5 | NA | TRBV4-1 | few | 15
CASSQFGGAAGANVLTF | TGTGCCAGCAGCCAATTTGGCGGGGCGGCTGGGGCCAACGTCCTGACTTTC | TRBJ2-6 | NA | TRBV14 | many | 17
CAQIRQGLQPQHF | TGCGCCCAGATTAGACAGGGACTTCAGCCCCAGCATTTT | TRBJ1-5 | TRBD1 | TRBV5-1 | many | 13
CATSSSSRGNQPQHF | TGTGCCACCAGCAGCTCCTCCAGGGGCAATCAGCCCCAGCATTTT | TRBJ1-5 | NA | TRBV15 | few | 15
CASSFSGVYYEQYF | TGTGCCAGCAGTTTTAGCGGAGTCTACTACGAGCAGTACTTC | TRBJ2-7 | NA | TRBV6-2/TRBV6-3 | NA | 14
CSARDSQLSTQYF | TGCAGTGCTAGAGATTCTCAGTTGTCGACCCAGTACTTC | TRBJ2-5 | NA | TRBV20-1 | many | 13
CAIGAGVGEQFF | TGTGCCATCGGGGCAGGGGTCGGTGAGCAGTTCTTC | TRBJ2-1 | NA | TRBV10-3 | few | 12
CASSSDGKIGELFF | TGTGCCAGCAGCTCGGATGGAAAAATCGGGGAGCTGTTTTTT | TRBJ2-2 | NA | TRBV5-4 | NA | 14
CSKWDSYNEQFF | TGCAGTAAGTGGGACTCCTACAATGAGCAGTTCTTC | TRBJ2-1 | NA | TRBV20-1 | few | 12
CATSRVRSSYEQYF | TGTGCCACCAGCAGAGTGCGGAGCTCCTACGAGCAGTACTTC | TRBJ2-7 | NA | TRBV15 | many | 14
CASSFMPNARGPGEQYF | TGTGCCAGCAGTTTTATGCCCAACGCACGGGGACCGGGCGAGCAGTACTTC | TRBJ2-7 | NA | TRBV12-3/TRBV12-4 | many | 17
CASSPPPGTNEQFF | TGTGCCAGCAGCCCCCCCCCCGGGACTAATGAGCAGTTCTTC | TRBJ2-1 | NA | TRBV7-8 | NA | 14
CSATRDRAQRGAFF | TGCAGTGCTACCCGGGACAGAGCTCAACGCGGGGCTTTCTTT | TRBJ1-1 | TRBD1 | TRBV20-1 | NA | 14
CASSLVAGPLHF | TGTGCCAGCAGCTTAGTCGCGGGTCCCCTCCACTTT | TRBJ1-6 | NA | TRBV7-9 | many | 12
CASSQQLTGELFF | TGTGCCAGCAGCCAACAGCTCACCGGGGAGCTGTTTTTT | TRBJ2-2 | NA | TRBV7-7 | many | 13
CASRGRGPSETQYF | TGTGCCAGCCGGGGGCGGGGGCCATCAGAGACCCAGTACTTC | TRBJ2-5 | NA | TRBV7-8 | many | 14
CASSSGLLEREQYF | TGCGCCAGCAGCTCGGGACTACTTGAACGCGAGCAGTACTTC | TRBJ2-7 | TRBD2 | TRBV5-1 | NA | 14
CSALSSGYGNTIYF | TGCAGTGCCCTGAGTTCCGGTTATGGAAACACCATATATTTT | TRBJ1-3 | NA | TRBV20-1 | few | 14
CASSYQPSRLAKNIQYF | TGTGCCAGCAGTTATCAACCCTCGCGACTAGCCAAAAACATTCAGTACTTC | TRBJ2-4 | NA | TRBV6-2/TRBV6-3 | many | 17
CASSLAGRARGPQHF | TGTGCCAGCAGCTTAGCTGGCAGGGCGAGGGGGCCCCAGCATTTT | TRBJ1-5 | NA | TRBV7-2 | NA | 15
CSVEEGQATGELFF | TGCAGCGTTGAAGAAGGGCAGGCCACCGGGGAGCTGTTTTTT | TRBJ2-2 | NA | TRBV29-1 | NA | 14
CSAKYREGLYNEQFF | TGCAGTGCTAAGTACCGGGAGGGCCTGTACAATGAGCAGTTCTTC | TRBJ2-1 | TRBD2 | TRBV20-1 | NA | 15
CSASPRLDTGELFF | TGCAGTGCTAGCCCTCGGCTTGACACCGGGGAGCTGTTTTTT | TRBJ2-2 | NA | TRBV20-1 | few | 14
CASSLYGGRRTDTQYF | TGTGCCAGCAGCTTATACGGCGGGAGGCGGACAGATACGCAGTATTTT | TRBJ2-3 | TRBD2 | TRBV7-2 | few | 16
CSARPLTGVAETQYF | TGCAGTGCTAGACCGTTGACAGGGGTGGCAGAGACCCAGTACTTC | TRBJ2-5 | TRBD1 | TRBV20-1 | many | 15
CSVEGEGHRETGELFF | TGCAGCGTTGAAGGTGAAGGACACCGTGAAACCGGGGAGCTGTTTTTT | TRBJ2-2 | NA | TRBV29-1 | few | 16
CASAAVPYNEQFF | TGTGCCAGTGCCGCGGTGCCCTACAATGAGCAGTTCTTC | TRBJ2-1 | NA | TRBV7-3 | few | 13
CASSQARVPYNEQFF | TGCGCCAGCAGCCAAGCCCGAGTTCCCTACAATGAGCAGTTCTTC | TRBJ2-1 | NA | TRBV4-3 | many | 15
CASQDTDTQYF | TGTGCCAGCCAAGACACAGATACGCAGTATTTT | TRBJ2-3 | NA | TRBV12-3/TRBV12-4 | once | 11
CASSSTGLAGMDEQFF | TGTGCCAGCAGCAGTACGGGACTAGCGGGGATGGATGAGCAGTTCTTC | TRBJ2-1 | TRBD2 | TRBV7-3 | many | 16
CASVDRVNSYEQYF | TGTGCCAGCGTTGACAGAGTAAATTCCTACGAGCAGTACTTC | TRBJ2-7 | NA | TRBV6-5 | many | 14
CASSLTATDKNIQYF | TGCGCCAGCAGCTTGACGGCCACCGACAAAAACATTCAGTACTTC | TRBJ2-4 | NA | TRBV5-1 | few | 15
CASTLGGSGLYNEQFF | TGTGCCAGCACTCTCGGGGGTAGCGGCCTCTACAATGAGCAGTTCTTC | TRBJ2-1 | NA | TRBV28 | many | 16
CASRSGFGETQYF | TGTGCCAGCAGATCAGGGTTTGGAGAGACCCAGTACTTC | TRBJ2-5 | NA | TRBV5-6 | few | 13
CSARDMETQYF | TGCAGTGCTAGAGATATGGAGACCCAGTACTTC | TRBJ2-5 | NA | TRBV20-1 | many | 11
CASSRAGDTGELFF | TGTGCCAGCAGCCGGGCGGGAGACACCGGGGAGCTGTTTTTT | TRBJ2-2 | TRBD2 | TRBV7-2 | many | 14
CASKPGVEDTQYF | TGTGCCAGCAAGCCAGGGGTTGAGGATACGCAGTATTTT | TRBJ2-3 | NA | TRBV12-3/TRBV12-4 | many | 13
CSVGVDRVSGYTF | TGCAGCGTGGGGGTGGACAGGGTGAGTGGCTACACCTTC | TRBJ1-2 | TRBD1 | TRBV29-1 | few | 13
CASSPSTSNTEAFF | TGTGCCAGCAGCCCAAGCACGTCGAACACTGAAGCTTTCTTT | TRBJ1-1 | NA | TRBV14 | few | 14
CASSLGTSSYNEQFF | TGTGCCAGCAGTTTAGGGACTAGCTCCTACAATGAGCAGTTCTTC | TRBJ2-1 | TRBD2 | TRBV12-3/TRBV12-4 | many | 15
CASSLAGASYEQYF | TGCGCCAGCAGCTTGGCGGGGGCCTCCTACGAGCAGTACTTC | TRBJ2-7 | NA | TRBV5-1 | many | 14
CASSQEGTVNTGELFF | TGTGCCAGCAGCCAAGAAGGGACAGTGAACACCGGGGAGCTGTTTTTT | TRBJ2-2 | TRBD1 | TRBV4-2 | few | 16
CASFSGRDSGANVLTF | TGTGCCAGCTTTAGCGGGAGAGACTCTGGGGCCAACGTCCTGACTTTC | TRBJ2-6 | TRBD2 | TRBV28 | few | 16
CASSRTSGENNEQFF | TGTGCCAGCAGCCGGACTAGCGGGGAGAACAATGAGCAGTTCTTC | TRBJ2-1 | TRBD2 | TRBV7-2 | NA | 15
CASSSSSGLAGGETQYF | TGTGCCAGCAGTTCGAGCAGCGGACTAGCGGGAGGTGAGACCCAGTACTTC | TRBJ2-5 | TRBD2 | TRBV12-3/TRBV12-4 | few | 17
CASSLEGTRSNEQFF | TGTGCCAGCAGCTTAGAGGGGACTAGATCCAATGAGCAGTTCTTC | TRBJ2-1 | TRBD2 | TRBV7-9 | NA | 15
CASSYSSRALEQYF | TGTGCCAGCAGTTACTCTAGTCGTGCGCTCGAGCAGTACTTC | TRBJ2-7 | NA | TRBV6-5 | few | 14